Shown below are 5 T cell receptor beta chains from a single sample sequenced in a study of T cell repertoires in cytomegalovirus infection. TCRdb itself ran the reads through MiXCR, one entry per CDR3 protein. This table has fewer than 350,000 distinct CDR3 sequences, 9% to 9.5% appearing once. Sequencing was carried out using PBMCs. The receptors stem from a human donor in good health (CMV status not recorded). Some clones in this sample may be carry-over from other donors' samples.

This clonotype was counted between two and nine times. The rearrangement uses TRBV5-8 and TRBJ1-4; no clear D. Between the trimmed V and J ends, which lost 4 bases and 8 bases, there was a span of 18 bases. This CDR3 is built from 15 residues. CDR1 is SGHTS and CDR2 is YDEGEE in the germline V gene. The CDR3 here is CASSDGLRSGEKLFF. Written as DNA, the CDR3 is TGTGCCAGCAGCGACGGCCTCCGGTCGGGCGAAAAACTGTTTTTT. Drawing the rest from reference TRBV5-8 and TRBJ1-4, the complete variable domain is EAGVTQSPTHLIKTRGQQATLRCSPISGHTSVYWYQQALGLGLQFLLWYDEGEERNRGNFPPRFSGRQFPNYSSELNVNALELEDSALYLCASSDGLRSGEKLFFGSGTQLSVL.

This clonotype was seen at least ten times. The chain employs TRBV7-2 and TRBJ1-4, with D uncertain. This CDR3 is 12 amino acids long. Germline CDR1 is SGHTA and CDR2 is FQGNSA. Trimming left V 5 bases short and J 5 bases short, with 6 bases between. The CDR3 DNA reads TGTGCCAGCAGCCCCTGGAATGAAAAACTGTTTTTT. Protein product: CASSPWNEKLFF.

This chain connects TRBV5-4 to TRBJ1-2; no clear D gene. CDR1 is SGHNT, CDR2 YYREEE, per germline (reference sequence). This CDR3 is built from 13 residues. V lost 4 bases to trimming and J lost 4 bases, with 11 bases between them. The CDR3 loop is CASSPPGLYGYTF. The DNA for the CDR3 is TGTGCCAGCAGCCCTCCGGGCCTCTATGGCTACACCTTC.

This sequence joins TRBV28 and TRBJ1-3; D is unresolved. The CDR3 sequence is 13 residues long. Looked up from germline, CDR1 is MDHEN and CDR2 is SYDVKM. Between the trimmed V and J ends, which lost 6 bases and 2 bases, there was a span of 8 bases. CDR3 sequence reads: CASSPVPGNTIYF. CDR3 sequence (DNA): TGTGCCAGCAGCCCTGTACCTGGAAACACCATATATTTT.

This clonotype has a count of ten or more. The chain links TRBV5-4 to TRBJ1-6; D gene uncertain. Trimming left V 1 base short and J 10 bases short, with 15 bases between. Germline V lookup: CDR1 SGHNT, CDR2 YYREEE (reference sequence). This CDR3 comprises 15 residues. CDR3 sequence (DNA): TGTGCCAGCAGCTTGTTTAGTATCTTAGGGTCACCCCTCCACTTT. It translates to CASSLFSILGSPLHF. Together with reference TRBV5-4 and TRBJ1-6, the CDR3 gives the full variable domain: ETGVTQSPTHLIKTRGQQVTLRCSSQSGHNTVSWYQQALGQGPQFIFQYYREEENGRGNFPPRFSGLQFPNYSSELNVNALELDDSALYLCASSLFSILGSPLHFGNGTRLTVT.